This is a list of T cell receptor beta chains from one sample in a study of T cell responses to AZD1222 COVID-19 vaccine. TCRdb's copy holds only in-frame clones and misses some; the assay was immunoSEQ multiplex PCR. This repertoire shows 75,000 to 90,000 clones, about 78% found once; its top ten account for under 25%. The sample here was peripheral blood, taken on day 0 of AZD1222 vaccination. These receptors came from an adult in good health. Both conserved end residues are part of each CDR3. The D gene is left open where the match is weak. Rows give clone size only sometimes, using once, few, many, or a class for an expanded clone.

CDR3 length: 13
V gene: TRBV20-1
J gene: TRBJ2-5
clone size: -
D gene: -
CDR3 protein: CSASKSSVETQYF
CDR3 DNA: TGCAGTGCTAGTAAGTCTAGCGTGGAGACCCAGTACTTC

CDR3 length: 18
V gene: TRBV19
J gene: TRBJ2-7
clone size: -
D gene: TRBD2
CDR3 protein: CASTPGTSGSISTYEQYF
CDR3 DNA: TGTGCCAGTACCCCCGGGACTAGCGGGAGTATCTCCACCTACGAGCAGTACTTC

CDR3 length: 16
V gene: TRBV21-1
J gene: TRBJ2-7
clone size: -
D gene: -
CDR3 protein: CASSKAYLDSRDERYF
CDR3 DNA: TGTGCCAGCAGCAAAGCATATTTGGACTCCAGGGACGAGCGGTACTTC

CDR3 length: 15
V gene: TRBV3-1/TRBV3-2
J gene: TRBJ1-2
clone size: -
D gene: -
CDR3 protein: CASSQNLGGGYGYTF
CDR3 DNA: TGTGCCAGCAGCCAAAACCTTGGAGGGGGATATGGCTACACCTTC

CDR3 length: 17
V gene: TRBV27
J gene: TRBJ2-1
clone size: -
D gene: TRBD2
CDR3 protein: CASSPRGLAGSYNEQFF
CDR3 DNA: TGTGCCAGCAGTCCCCGGGGGCTAGCGGGATCCTACAATGAGCAGTTCTTC

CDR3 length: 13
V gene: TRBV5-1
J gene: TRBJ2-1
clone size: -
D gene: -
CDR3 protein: CASSLGTEGEQFF
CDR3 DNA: TGCGCCAGCAGCCTAGGGACGGAGGGCGAGCAGTTCTTC

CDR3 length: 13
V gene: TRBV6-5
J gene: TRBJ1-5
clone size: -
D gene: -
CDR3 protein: CASSTQRNQPQHF
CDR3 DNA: TGTGCCAGCAGCACCCAAAGAAATCAGCCCCAGCATTTT

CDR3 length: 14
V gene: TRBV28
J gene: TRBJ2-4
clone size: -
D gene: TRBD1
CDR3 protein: CASSPGDRAGIQYF
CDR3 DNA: TGTGCCAGCAGTCCCGGGGACAGGGCTGGCATTCAGTACTTC

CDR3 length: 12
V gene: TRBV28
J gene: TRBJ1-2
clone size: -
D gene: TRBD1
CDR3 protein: CASRPGGYGYTF
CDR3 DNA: TGTGCCAGCAGGCCAGGGGGCTATGGCTACACCTTC

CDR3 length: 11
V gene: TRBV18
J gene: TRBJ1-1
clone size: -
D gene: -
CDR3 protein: CASSAAEEAFF
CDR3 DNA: TGTGCCAGCTCTGCGGCGGAGGAAGCTTTCTTT

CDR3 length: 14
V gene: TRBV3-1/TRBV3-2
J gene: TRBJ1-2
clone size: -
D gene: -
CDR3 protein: CASSLVGGIYGYTF
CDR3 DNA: TGTGCCAGCAGCCTAGTAGGGGGGATCTACGGCTACACCTTC

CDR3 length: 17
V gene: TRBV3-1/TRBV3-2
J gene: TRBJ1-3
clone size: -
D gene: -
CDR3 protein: CASSHYPGEMRGNTIYF
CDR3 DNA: TGTGCCAGCAGCCACTACCCGGGGGAAATGAGGGGAAACACCATATATTTT

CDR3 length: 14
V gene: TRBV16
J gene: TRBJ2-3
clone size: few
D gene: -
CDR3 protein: CASSQSSNADTQYF
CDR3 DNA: TGTGCCAGCAGCCAATCGTCTAATGCAGATACGCAGTATTTT

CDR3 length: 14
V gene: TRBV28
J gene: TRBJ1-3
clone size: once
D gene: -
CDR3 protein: CASTGFSSGNTIYF
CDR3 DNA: TGTGCCAGCACGGGTTTTTCCTCTGGAAACACCATATATTTT

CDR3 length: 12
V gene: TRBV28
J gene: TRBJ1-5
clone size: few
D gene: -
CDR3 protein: CASLGGHQPQHF
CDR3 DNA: TGTGCCAGCTTGGGGGGCCATCAGCCCCAGCATTTT

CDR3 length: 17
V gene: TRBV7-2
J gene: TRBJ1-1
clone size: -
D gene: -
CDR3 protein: CASSPPRSSLGYTEAFF
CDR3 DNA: TGTGCCAGCAGCCCTCCCCGGTCTTCCTTGGGGTACACTGAAGCTTTCTTT

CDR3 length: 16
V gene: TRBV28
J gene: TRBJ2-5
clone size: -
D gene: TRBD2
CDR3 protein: CASSFFSSGTPETQYF
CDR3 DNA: TGTGCCAGCAGTTTCTTTTCTAGCGGGACCCCGGAGACCCAGTACTTC

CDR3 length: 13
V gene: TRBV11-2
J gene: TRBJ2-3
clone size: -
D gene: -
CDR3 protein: CASSPQGDRPQYF
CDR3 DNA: TGTGCCAGCAGCCCGCAGGGAGACAGGCCCCAGTATTTT

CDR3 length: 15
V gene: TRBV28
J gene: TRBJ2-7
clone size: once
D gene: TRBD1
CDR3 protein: CASSTRQGYSYEQYF
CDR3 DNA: TGTGCCAGCAGTACCAGACAGGGATATTCCTACGAGCAGTACTTC

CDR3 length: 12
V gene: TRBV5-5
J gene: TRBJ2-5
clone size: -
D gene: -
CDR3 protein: CASSLNTGTQYF
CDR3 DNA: TGTGCCAGCAGCTTAAACACGGGGACCCAGTACTTC

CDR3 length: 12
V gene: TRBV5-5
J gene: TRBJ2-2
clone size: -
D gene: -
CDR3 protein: CASRTLTGELFF
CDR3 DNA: TGTGCCAGCAGGACCCTTACCGGGGAGCTGTTTTTT

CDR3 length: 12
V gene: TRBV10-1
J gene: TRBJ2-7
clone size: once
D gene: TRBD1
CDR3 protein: CASSPGQYEQYF
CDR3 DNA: TGCGCCAGCAGTCCGGGACAGTACGAGCAGTACTTC

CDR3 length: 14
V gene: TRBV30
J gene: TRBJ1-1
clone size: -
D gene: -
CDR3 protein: CAWSIGVMNTEAFF
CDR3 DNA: TGTGCCTGGAGTATAGGAGTCATGAACACTGAAGCTTTCTTT

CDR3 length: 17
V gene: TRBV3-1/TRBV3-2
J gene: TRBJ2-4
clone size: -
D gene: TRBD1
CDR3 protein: CASSQVGQGRAKNIQYF
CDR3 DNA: TGTGCCAGCAGCCAAGTAGGACAGGGTCGAGCCAAAAACATTCAGTACTTC

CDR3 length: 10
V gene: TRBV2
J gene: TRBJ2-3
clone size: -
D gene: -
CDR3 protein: CASARDTQYF
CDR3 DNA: TGTGCCAGTGCGCGAGATACGCAGTATTTT

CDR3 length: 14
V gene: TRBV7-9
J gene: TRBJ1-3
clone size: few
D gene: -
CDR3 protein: CASSLGAGLNTIYF
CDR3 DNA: TGTGCCAGCAGCTTAGGGGCAGGGCTCAACACCATATATTTT

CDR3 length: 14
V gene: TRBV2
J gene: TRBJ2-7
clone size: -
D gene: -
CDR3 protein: CASTPARFNYEQYF
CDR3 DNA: TGTGCCAGCACCCCCGCGAGATTTAACTACGAGCAGTACTTC

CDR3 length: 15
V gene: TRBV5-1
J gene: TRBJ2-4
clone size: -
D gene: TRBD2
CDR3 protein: CASSLRTSGTGFRYF
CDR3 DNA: TGCGCCAGCAGCTTGAGGACTAGCGGGACCGGATTCCGGTACTTC

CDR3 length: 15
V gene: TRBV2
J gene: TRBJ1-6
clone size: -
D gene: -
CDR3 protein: CASSEGADAGSPLHF
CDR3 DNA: TGTGCCAGCAGTGAAGGGGCGGACGCCGGCTCACCCCTCCACTTT

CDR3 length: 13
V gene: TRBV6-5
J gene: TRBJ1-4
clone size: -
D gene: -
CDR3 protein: CATGYATNEKLFF
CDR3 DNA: TGTGCCACCGGATATGCAACTAATGAAAAACTGTTTTTT

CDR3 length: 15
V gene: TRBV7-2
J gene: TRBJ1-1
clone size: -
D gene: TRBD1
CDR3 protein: CASSQQGPRDTEAFF
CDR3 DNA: TGTGCCAGCAGCCAACAGGGGCCCAGGGACACTGAAGCTTTCTTT

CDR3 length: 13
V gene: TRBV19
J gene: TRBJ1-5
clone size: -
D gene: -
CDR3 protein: CASSIEGRSAQHF
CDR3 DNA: TGTGCCAGTAGTATAGAAGGACGATCGGCCCAGCATTTT

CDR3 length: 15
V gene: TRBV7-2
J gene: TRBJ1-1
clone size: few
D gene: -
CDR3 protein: CASSLVIWDSTEAFF
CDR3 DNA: TGTGCCAGCAGCTTAGTAATCTGGGATAGCACTGAAGCTTTCTTT

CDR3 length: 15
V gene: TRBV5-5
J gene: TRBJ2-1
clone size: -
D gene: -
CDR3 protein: CASSFSGGSYNEQFF
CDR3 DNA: TGTGCCAGCAGCTTCTCCGGGGGCTCCTACAATGAGCAGTTCTTC

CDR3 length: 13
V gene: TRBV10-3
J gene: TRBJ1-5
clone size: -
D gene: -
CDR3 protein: CATGAGGNQPQHF
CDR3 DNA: TGTGCCACGGGAGCGGGTGGGAATCAGCCCCAGCATTTT

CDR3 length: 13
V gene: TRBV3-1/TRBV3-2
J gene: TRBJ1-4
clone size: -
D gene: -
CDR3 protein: CASSRNSNEKLFF
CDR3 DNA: TGTGCCAGCAGCCGAAATTCCAATGAAAAACTGTTTTTT

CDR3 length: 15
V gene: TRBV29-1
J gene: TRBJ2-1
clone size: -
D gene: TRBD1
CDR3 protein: CSVRTGSSRVNEQFF
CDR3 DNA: TGCAGCGTTCGGACAGGTTCTAGCCGAGTCAATGAGCAGTTCTTC